The entry that follows covers one T cell receptor (beta chain) sequence. Its antigen remains unknown. Other DNA sequences in this specimen translate into the identical CDR3. V dropped 4 bases and J dropped 3 bases, with 11 bases sitting between them. In germline, CDR1 is SGHRS, CDR2 YFSETQ. The CDR3 has 14 amino acids. The data derive from a study of shared clonotypes between healthy human individuals. Broader study findings: The study's rarefaction showed incomplete sorted-subset sequencing despite large depth.

Produced via immunoSEQ multiplex PCR; TCRdb's table is partial and in-frame only. The data show some 2,500,000 clones, 93% seen once. This clonotype was sampled from a man younger than 35 in good health. Some clones in this sample may be carry-over from other donors' samples. Sample: naive CD4+ T cells from PBMCs. The subset denotes: CD45RA+ positively selected. This chain joins TRBV5-1 and TRBJ2-1; D gene uncertain. The CDR3: CASSPGTDYNEQFF. The CDR3 DNA sequence: TGCGCCAGCAGCCCCGGTACAGACTACAATGAGCAGTTCTTC.